The next 29 T cell receptor beta chains were all read from a single sample in a study of tumor-infiltrating lymphocytes in primary liver carcinoma. A primer matching the constant region was used to make TCR beta cDNA from approximately 0.45 ug of total RNA. Modified slightly, ARM-PCR produced TCR beta libraries over three nested multiplex PCR rounds. TRBV1-TRBV30 forward primers paired with a C-beta reverse primer were used in the first two PCR rounds, which ran roughly 9 cycles each. Via MiXCR, TCRdb re-called the multiplex PCR reads, giving one row per CDR3 protein. The sample consists of tens of thousands of distinct CDR3 sequences, over 60% of them appearing once. From 20-30 mg of unsorted bulk tissue, DNA and RNA were co-extracted together. Material: liver tumor tissue from sampling region 1. The sample's subset: tumor region T1, superior pole. The source of these receptors is a man aged 35 to 55 with primary liver carcinoma and hepatitis B virus infection.

This clonotype was seen just once. The chain employs TRBV11-2 and TRBJ2-1; 13 positions agree with TRBD2. Germline V gives CDR1 SGHAT, CDR2 FQNNGV. The CDR3 is 17 amino acids. V shed 5 bases and J 12 bases; nucleotides not matched to a gene: 16. Here the CDR3 DNA reads TGTGCCAGCAGCAGAGGGACTAGCGGGAACTCCTACTATGGGCAGTTCTTC. Translation gives CASSRGTSGNSYYGQFF.

This chain uses TRBV4-1 with TRBJ2-7, with a possible D match to TRBD1 (6 bases). Trimming cost V 4 bases and J 4 bases, with 17 bases left between them. Germline V lookup: CDR1 MGHRA, CDR2 YSYEKL. The CDR3 contains 15 residues. The CDR3, as DNA: TGCGCCAGCAGCCGAGATTATAGGGGGATATACGAGCAGTACTTC. Protein sequence: CASSRDYRGIYEQYF.

Details on this clonotype: A much larger clone lies a single base off, so this may be a read error. The DNA for the CDR3 is TGTGCCAGCAGTGAAGCGAGCGGGCTAAGGGCTAGCTACACCTTC. It is translated as CASSEASGLRASYTF. V and J are TRBV2 and TRBJ1-2; D unclear. V shed 0 bases and J shed 9 bases, with 17 bases lying between them. The V gene's germline CDR1 is SNHLY and CDR2 FYNNEI. CDR3 length: 15 residues. Complete variable domain (other parts from reference TRBV2 and TRBJ1-2): EPEVTQTPSHQVTQMGQEVILRCVPISNHLYFYWYRQILGQKVEFLVSFYNNEISEKSEIFDDQFSVERPDGSNFTLKIRSTKLEDSAMYFCASSEASGLRASYTFGSGTRLTVV.

As concerns this clonotype: Its ends do not fully match the called genes, so a read error is possible. This rearrangement joins TRBV18 to TRBJ2-2; D ambiguous. Germline CDR1 is KGHSH and CDR2 is LQKENI. This CDR3 region has 13 residues. The CDR3 protein is CASSPRNSGELFF. The CDR3 DNA is TGTGCCAGCTCACCTAGGAACTCCGGGGAGCTGTTTTTT. Full variable domain (rest looked up from reference TRBV18 and TRBJ2-2): NAGVMQNPRHLVRRRGQEARLRCSPMKGHSHVYWYRQLPEEGLKFMVYLQKENIIDESGMPKERFSAEFPKEGPSILRIQQVVRGDSAAYFCASSPRNSGELFFGEGSRLTVL.

This clonotype was counted at least ten times. V is TRBV28 and J is TRBJ2-5, with unresolved D. Germline CDR1 and CDR2: MDHEN and SYDVKM. Trimming removed 3 bases at V and 2 bases at J, with 25 bases between. There are 19 residues in the CDR3. CDR3 region: CASSFDPQEQLGVQETQYF. The CDR3 coding sequence is TGTGCCAGCAGTTTTGACCCCCAGGAGCAACTCGGAGTTCAAGAGACCCAGTACTTC.

About this clonotype itself: The CDR3 ends on some other residue instead of the conserved phenylalanine or tryptophan, so this is likely a read error. The chain is built from TRBV4-2 and TRBJ2-1; the match to TRBD2 covers 9 bases. V was clipped by 3 bases and J by 3 bases; unmatched bases: 6. Germline V gene lookup returns CDR1 LGHNA and CDR2 YNFKEQ. This CDR3 contains 16 residues. The CDR3 loop is CASSQAGTSIYNEQFC. The CDR3 DNA sequence: TGTGCCAGCAGCCAGGCGGGGACTAGCATCTACAATGAGCAGTTCTGC.

This clonotype is medium-sized (0.01 to 0.1%) within its sample. The J gene is TRBJ1-6, the V gene TRBV11-2; 8 nucleotides match TRBD1. J was trimmed by 9 bases and V by 6 bases; bases with no gene match: 10. Per the germline V gene, CDR1 is SGHAT and CDR2 is FQNNGV. CDR3 length: 15 residues. The CDR3 sequence is CASREDRGRASPLHF. The DNA for the CDR3 is TGTGCCAGCAGGGAAGACAGGGGCCGGGCTTCACCCCTCCACTTT.

Concerning this clonotype: The germline gene is not matched at one end of the junction; a read error may be the cause. This chain connects TRBV29-1 to TRBJ2-1, with D possibly matching TRBD1 (6 bases). In germline, CDR1 is SQVTM, CDR2 ANQGSEA. The length of the CDR3 is 11 residues. CDR3 amino acids: CNVKRGNEQFF. The CDR3 DNA is TGCAACGTTAAAAGGGGGAATGAGCAGTTCTTC.

As to this clonotype: One end of the junction is discordant with germline, which a read error may explain. The chain couples TRBV6-5 to TRBJ2-3, with TRBD1 matching over 8 bases. The germline V gene encodes CDR1 MNHEY and CDR2 SVGAGI. The CDR3 runs to 16 residues. The CDR3 region is CASSYSGGDDTDTHYF. In DNA form, the CDR3 reads TGTGCCAGCAGTTATTCAGGGGGCGATGACACAGATACGCACTATTTT.

The chain combines TRBV29-1 with TRBJ2-7, with TRBD1 matching 7 bases. The length of the CDR3 is 13 residues. Germline V lookup: CDR1 SQVTM, CDR2 ANQGSEA. Germline trimming cut 5 bases from V and 5 bases from J; bases unmatched to any gene: 9. CDR3 nucleotide sequence: TGCAGCGTTAAAGGGACAGTTGGGGACGAGCAGTACTTC. Its protein is CSVKGTVGDEQYF.

This clonotype was observed a single time. The conserved phenylalanine or tryptophan normally closing the CDR3 is absent here, so this likely arose from a read error. The chain joins TRBV11-2 to TRBJ2-5; maybe TRBD2 (5 bases). The CDR3 runs 13 residues. The germline gives CDR1 SGHAT, CDR2 FQNNGV. The CDR3 DNA is TGTGCCAGCAGCTCGGACTTCCAAGAGAGCCAGTACTCC. It codes for CASSSDFQESQYS.

This clonotype was seen repeatedly, ten times or more. The V and J genes are TRBV6-1 and TRBJ2-3, with D perhaps matching TRBD1 or TRBD2 (5 bases each). CDR3 length: 19 amino acids. Germline-derived CDR1 and CDR2 are MNHNS and SASEGT. Between the trimmed V and J ends, which lost 2 bases and 2 bases, there was a span of 23 bases. CDR3 in DNA: TGTGCCAGCAGTGAAAGGCGGTCTTCGGGACGTAAGTCCACAGATACGCAGTATTTT. Translation gives CASSERRSSGRKSTDTQYF.

Remarks on this clonotype: The conserved phenylalanine or tryptophan is not found at the CDR3 terminus, so this likely reflects a read error. V usage is TRBV2 and J usage is TRBJ2-7; D ambiguous. CDR1 and CDR2 from the germline V gene are SNHLY and FYNNEI. The CDR3 consists of 13 residues. In nucleotides, the CDR3 is TGTGCCGGCAGCACCCAAAGATTATACGAGCAGTACCTC. Protein sequence: CAGSTQRLYEQYL.

The V gene is TRBV7-8, the J gene TRBJ1-1; a weak D match, TRBD1 (6 bases). The CDR3 covers 15 residues. Germline-derived CDR1 and CDR2 are SGHVS and FQNEAQ. V lost 6 bases to trimming and J lost 4 bases, with 18 bases between them. The CDR3 nucleotides are TGTGCCAGCAGTCGAGGGGGGGGGAGGGGCACTGAAGCTTTCTTT. Protein sequence: CASSRGGGRGTEAFF.

Notes on this clonotype: The junction shows a germline mismatch at one end, possibly a read error. J is TRBJ2-7 and V is TRBV12-3 or TRBV12-4; perhaps TRBD2 as D (6 bases). The CDR3 covers 13 residues. The DNA for the CDR3 is TGTGCTAGCAGCCTGAGGGAGGCTTGCGAGCAGTACTTC. It specifies CASSLREACEQYF.

V is TRBV12-3 or TRBV12-4 and J is TRBJ2-3; weak D call: TRBD1 (6 bases). V was clipped by 3 bases and J by 7 bases, with 17 bases between them. The CDR3 totals 15 residues. CDR3 sequence (DNA): TGTGCCAGCAGTTTCGGACAAGCTGGGACATATACGCAGTATTTT. This codes for CASSFGQAGTYTQYF.

This clonotype is a singleton in its sample. J is TRBJ2-1 and V is TRBV19; the D gene is possibly TRBD2 (5 bases). V lost 3 bases to trimming and J lost 5 bases, with 11 bases between them. In germline, CDR1 is LNHDA, CDR2 SQIVND (reference sequence). The CDR3 covers 14 residues. The CDR3 loop is CASSMSGGHNEQFF. The CDR3 region has the DNA TGTGCCAGTAGTATGTCTGGAGGTCACAATGAGCAGTTCTTC.

For this clonotype: A clone one base away is much larger, so this may be a read error. V is TRBV28 and J is TRBJ1-2; 9 bases map to TRBD1. The CDR3 runs to 12 residues. V lost 6 bases and J lost 9; bases outside the gene matches: 5. Looked up from germline, CDR1 is MDHEN and CDR2 is SYDVKM. The DNA for the CDR3 is TGTGCCAGCAGAACAGGGGGCGGCAGCTACACCTTC. Its protein product is CASRTGGGSYTF.

This clonotype has just one count. V and J are TRBV4-1 and TRBJ2-7; D perhaps matches TRBD1 (7 bases). Germline V gene sequence: CDR1 MGHRA, CDR2 YSYEKL. The CDR3 sequence is 15 residues long. CDR3 protein: CTSSWNGDSTYEQYF. CDR3 nucleotides: TGCACTAGCAGCTGGAACGGGGACAGCACCTACGAGCAGTACTTC.

This clonotype occurred once. This rearrangement joins TRBV7-9 to TRBJ1-2; D not resolved. CDR1 and CDR2 from the germline V gene are SEHNR and FQNEAQ (reference sequence). CDR3 length: 11 residues. V lost 5 bases and J 8 bases, leaving 9 bases between the germline ends. The CDR3 DNA sequence: TGTGCCAGCAGCGTGGGAGCCGGCTACACCTTC. Amino acids: CASSVGAGYTF.

The table lists this clonotype with many counts. The gene calls are TRBV28 and TRBJ1-1, with TRBD1 as a possible D gene (5 bases). This CDR3 region has 11 residues. V lost 6 bases, J lost 11 bases, and 13 bases lay in between. The germline gives CDR1 MDHEN, CDR2 SYDVKM. The CDR3 is CASSRDRVAFF. The CDR3 DNA reads TGTGCCAGCAGCCGGGACCGCGTGGCTTTCTTT. The complete variable domain, with remaining parts taken from reference TRBV28 and TRBJ1-1, reads DVKVTQSSRYLVKRTGEKVFLECVQDMDHENMFWYRQDPGLGLRLIYFSYDVKMKEKGDIPEGYSVSREKKERFSLILESASTNQTSMYLCASSRDRVAFFGQGTRLTVV.

The CDR3 DNA is TGTATCACCAGGACTGGGGGACAGAGCTACAATGAGCAGTTCTTC. As protein: CITRTGGQSYNEQFF. This sequence joins TRBV24-1 and TRBJ2-1; 7 positions agree with TRBD1. Germline V gene data show CDR1 as KGHDR and CDR2 as SFDVKD. The CDR3 length is 15 residues.

This chain connects TRBV27 to TRBJ2-2; no clear D gene. Germline CDR1 reads MNHEY; CDR2 reads SMNVEV (reference sequence). Between the trimmed V and J ends, which lost 3 bases and 3 bases, there was a span of 2 bases. This CDR3 contains 12 residues. CDR3 protein: CASSFYTGELFF. In DNA, the CDR3 is TGTGCCAGCAGTTTTTACACCGGGGAGCTGTTTTTT.

This clonotype appeared many times. The J gene is TRBJ2-2, the V gene TRBV6-1; D is possibly TRBD1 or TRBD2 (5 bases each). The V end was cut by 11 bases, the J end by 2 bases, with 12 bases between. The CDR3 is 13 residues long. From germline, CDR1 is MNHNS and CDR2 SASEGT. This chain's CDR3 is CASPGPNTGELFF. In nucleotides, the CDR3 is TGTGCCTCACCGGGACCCAACACCGGGGAGCTGTTTTTT.

This clonotype was counted many times. The chain has TRBV12-3 or TRBV12-4 and TRBJ1-5, with D unclear. CDR3 length: 14 residues. Trimming left V 0 bases short and J 5 bases short, with 8 bases between. CDR3 coding DNA: TGTGCCAGCAGTTTAGCAACCTCAGATCAGCCCCAGCATTTT. Translating gives CASSLATSDQPQHF.

As regards this clonotype: At one of its ends the junction is not consistent with the germline gene, which may arise from a read error. The chain is built from TRBV5-5 and TRBJ2-5; TRBD1 matches 7 bases. The CDR3 runs to 15 residues. Per germline, CDR1 SGHKS and CDR2 YYEKEE (reference sequence). DNA for the CDR3: TGCGCCAGCAAGGGGGCGGACTGGGAACAAGAGACCCAGTACTTC. It encodes CASKGADWEQETQYF.

In its sample, this clonotype was seen a few times. One base away lies a much larger clone, so this may be a sequencing read error. The gene calls are TRBV5-1 and TRBJ2-7; the match to TRBD1 covers 8 bases. This CDR3 has 15 residues. Germline V gene data show CDR1 as SGHRS and CDR2 as YFSETQ. For the CDR3, the DNA is TGCACCAGCAGCCCAGGGACAGGAGGCTCCTACGAGCAGTACTTC. It is translated as CTSSPGTGGSYEQYF.

The chain joins TRBV28 to TRBJ2-3; D might be TRBD1 (6 bases). This CDR3 has 20 amino acids. Germline CDR1 reads MDHEN; CDR2 reads SYDVKM. V dropped 8 bases and J dropped 0 bases, with 30 bases sitting between them. The CDR3 is CASLPPRQAARGASTDTQYF. The CDR3 DNA is TGTGCCAGCCTTCCACCGCGACAGGCTGCCAGGGGAGCTAGCACAGATACGCAGTATTTT. The variable domain in full, completed from reference TRBV28 and TRBJ2-3, reads DVKVTQSSRYLVKRTGEKVFLECVQDMDHENMFWYRQDPGLGLRLIYFSYDVKMKEKGDIPEGYSVSREKKERFSLILESASTNQTSMYLCASLPPRQAARGASTDTQYFGPGTRLTVL.

Details on this clonotype: This CDR3 fails to terminate in the conserved phenylalanine or tryptophan, so it likely reflects a read error. No DNA is shown, since the ends of the CDR3 on it are uncertain; the CDR3 is the one TCRdb lists. The chain combines TRBV29-1 with TRBJ2-5; the listed D gene, TRBD2, was not tested against the DNA. The CDR3 numbers 13 amino acids, ends counted. Germline CDR1 reads SQVTM; CDR2 reads ANQGSEA. The chain's CDR3 is CSVGGRVAETQYL.